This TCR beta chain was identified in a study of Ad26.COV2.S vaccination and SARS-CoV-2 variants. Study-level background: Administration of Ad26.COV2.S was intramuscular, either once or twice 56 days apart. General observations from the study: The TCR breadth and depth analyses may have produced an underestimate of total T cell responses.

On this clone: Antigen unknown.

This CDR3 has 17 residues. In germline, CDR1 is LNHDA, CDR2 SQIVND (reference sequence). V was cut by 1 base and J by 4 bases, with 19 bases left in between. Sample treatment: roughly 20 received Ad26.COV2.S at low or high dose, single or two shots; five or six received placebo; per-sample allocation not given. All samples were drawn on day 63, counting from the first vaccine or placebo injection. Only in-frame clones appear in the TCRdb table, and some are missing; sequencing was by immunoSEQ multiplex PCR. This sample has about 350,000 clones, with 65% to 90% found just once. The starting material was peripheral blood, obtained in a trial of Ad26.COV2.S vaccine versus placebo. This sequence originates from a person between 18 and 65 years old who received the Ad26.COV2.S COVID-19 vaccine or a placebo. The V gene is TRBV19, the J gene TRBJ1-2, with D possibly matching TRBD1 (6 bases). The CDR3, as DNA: TGTGCCAGTAGTATAGCCGGACGACAGGACCGGGGCTATGGCTACACCTTC. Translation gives CASSIAGRQDRGYGYTF.